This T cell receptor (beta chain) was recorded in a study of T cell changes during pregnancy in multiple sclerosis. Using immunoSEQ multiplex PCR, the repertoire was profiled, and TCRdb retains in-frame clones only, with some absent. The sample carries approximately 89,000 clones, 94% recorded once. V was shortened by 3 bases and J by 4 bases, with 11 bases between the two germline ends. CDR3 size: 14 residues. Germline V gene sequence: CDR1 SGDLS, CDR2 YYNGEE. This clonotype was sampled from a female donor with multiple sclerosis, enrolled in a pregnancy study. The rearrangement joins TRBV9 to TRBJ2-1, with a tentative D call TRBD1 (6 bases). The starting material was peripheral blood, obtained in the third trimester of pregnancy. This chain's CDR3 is CASSAPQGYNEQFF. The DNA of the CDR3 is TGTGCCAGCAGCGCACCCCAGGGGTACAATGAGCAGTTCTTC.